These T cell receptor beta chains were read from a single sample in a study of shared clonotypes between healthy human individuals. Measured with immunoSEQ multiplex PCR; TCRdb has only the in-frame clones, and not every one. Among just over 2,000,000 clones listed, less than 95% were seen once. The specimen sequenced was naive CD8+ T cells sorted from blood. These TCRs come from a man between 18 and 35 years old in good health. Both conserved end residues are part of each CDR3. Fields, in order: D gene, clone size, V gene, J gene, CDR3 DNA, CDR3 protein. D genes are given only for firm matches. Some rows have no size entry. The others give once, few or many, or a class for an expanded clone.

NA	NA	TRBV28	TRBJ1-4	TGTGCCAGCAGCTTGGCAACTAATGAAAAACTGTTTTTT	CASSLATNEKLFF
NA	once	TRBV7-8	TRBJ2-1	TGTGCCAGCAGCTCAGGGGCTTGGGACAATGAGCAGTTCTTC	CASSSGAWDNEQFF
TRBD1	NA	TRBV5-6	TRBJ1-4	TGTGCCAGCAGACAGGGGGCCCAAGAAAAACTGTTTTTT	CASRQGAQEKLFF
NA	NA	TRBV5-4	TRBJ2-3	TGTGCCAGCAGCTCCGGGACAGATACGCAGTATTTT	CASSSGTDTQYF
NA	NA	TRBV6-6	TRBJ2-7	TGTGCCAGCAGTTATGGTCACGAGCAGTACTTC	CASSYGHEQYF
NA	NA	TRBV19	TRBJ1-1	TGTGCCAGTAGTCCCCGACAGGCTGGGGATACTGAAGCTTTCTTT	CASSPRQAGDTEAFF
NA	NA	TRBV2	TRBJ2-6	TGTGCCAGCGAGGGTGACATCTCTGGGGCCAACGTCCTGACTTTC	CASEGDISGANVLTF
TRBD1	NA	TRBV4-3	TRBJ2-2	TGCGCCAGCAGCCGGGACAGGGGGACCGGGGAGCTGTTTTTT	CASSRDRGTGELFF
NA	NA	TRBV27	TRBJ1-6	TGTGCCAGCAGCTCCGGTTTTCCAGCCTCGCACCCCTATAATTCACCCCTCCACTTT	CASSSGFPASHPYNSPLHF
TRBD2	NA	TRBV7-8	TRBJ2-7	TGTGCCAGCAGCAACCCGCAGCGGGGGGACTCCTACGAGCAGTACTTC	CASSNPQRGDSYEQYF
TRBD1	NA	TRBV4-3	TRBJ1-1	TGCGCCAGCAGCCAAGGGACAGGGTACACTGAAGCTTTCTTT	CASSQGTGYTEAFF
TRBD2	NA	TRBV5-6	TRBJ2-7	TGTGCCAGCAGCTCTGGGGGACTAGCGGAATACGAGCAGTACTTC	CASSSGGLAEYEQYF
TRBD1	NA	TRBV14	TRBJ2-2	TGTGCCAGCAGACGGGACAGGGGTGACGGGGAGCTGTTTTTT	CASRRDRGDGELFF
NA	NA	TRBV5-1	TRBJ2-7	TGCGCCAGCAAAACGCAGGGATTCGAGCAGTACTTC	CASKTQGFEQYF
NA	NA	TRBV28	TRBJ2-7	TGTGCCAGCAGTTTGACTGGGGCGGGCTACGAGCAGTACTTC	CASSLTGAGYEQYF
TRBD2	NA	TRBV4-1	TRBJ2-1	TGCGCCAGCAGCCAAGACAAAGAGCGGGGGGGCCTTTTGGATGAGCAGTTCTTC	CASSQDKERGGLLDEQFF
NA	NA	TRBV28	TRBJ1-5	TGTGCCAGCAGTTGGGGGGCGAGCAATCAGCCCCAGCATTTT	CASSWGASNQPQHF
NA	NA	TRBV7-9	TRBJ2-1	TGTGCCAGCAGCCACTCCAATGAGCAGTTCTTC	CASSHSNEQFF
NA	NA	TRBV27	TRBJ2-1	TGTGCCAGCAGAAAGGGGGTGTACAATGAGCAGTTCTTC	CASRKGVYNEQFF
NA	NA	TRBV6-6	TRBJ2-5	TGTGCCAGCAGTCCCCTCGGGGGAGGAGAGACCCAGTACTTC	CASSPLGGGETQYF
NA	NA	TRBV5-1	TRBJ2-7	TGCGCCAGCAGCTTGGTGCATGGATCCTACGAGCAGTACTTC	CASSLVHGSYEQYF
NA	NA	TRBV18	TRBJ2-1	TGTGCCAGCCAATACGACGGGGGCCGTGGCAACAATGAGCAGTTCTTC	CASQYDGGRGNNEQFF
NA	NA	TRBV2	TRBJ2-4	TGTGCCAGCAGTGAAGACGACATTCAGTACTTC	CASSEDDIQYF
TRBD1	NA	TRBV10-3	TRBJ1-1	TGTGCCATCAGTGAGGGGGACAGACTGAACACTGAAGCTTTCTTT	CAISEGDRLNTEAFF
TRBD2	NA	TRBV19	TRBJ2-7	TGTGCCAGTGGGCAGGGAGGGGCCTACGAGCAGTACTTC	CASGQGGAYEQYF
TRBD1	NA	TRBV28	TRBJ1-4	TGTGCCAGCAGTCCGGGGACAGGGCAATCGGAAAAACTGTTTTTT	CASSPGTGQSEKLFF
NA	NA	TRBV4-3	TRBJ2-1	TGCGCCAGCAGCCAAGATCTCGGAACCAATGAGCAGTTCTTC	CASSQDLGTNEQFF
TRBD1	NA	TRBV19	TRBJ2-1	TGTGCCAGTAGTATGTGGACAGGGGGTCTGATATACAATGAGCAGTTCTTC	CASSMWTGGLIYNEQFF
NA	NA	TRBV4-2	TRBJ1-1	TGTGCCAGCAGCCAACCCGGGGGCTACACTGAAGCTTTCTTT	CASSQPGGYTEAFF
NA	once	TRBV6-5	TRBJ2-7	TGTGCCAGCAGTTACGGGGGGCCGTACGAGCAGTACTTC	CASSYGGPYEQYF
TRBD1	NA	TRBV7-9	TRBJ1-2	TGTGCCAGCAGCTCGGGACAGATTACCAGATATGGCTACACCTTC	CASSSGQITRYGYTF